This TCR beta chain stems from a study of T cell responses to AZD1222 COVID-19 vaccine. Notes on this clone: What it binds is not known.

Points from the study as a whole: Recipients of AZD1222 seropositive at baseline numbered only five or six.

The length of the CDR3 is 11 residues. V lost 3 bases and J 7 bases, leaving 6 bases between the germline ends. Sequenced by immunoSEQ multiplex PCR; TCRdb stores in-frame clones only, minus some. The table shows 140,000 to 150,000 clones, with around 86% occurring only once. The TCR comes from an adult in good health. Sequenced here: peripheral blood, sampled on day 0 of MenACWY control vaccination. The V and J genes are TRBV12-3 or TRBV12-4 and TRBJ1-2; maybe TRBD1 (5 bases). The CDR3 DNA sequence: TGTGCCAGCAGTTTCGGGGCTGGCTACACCTTC. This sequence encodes CASSFGAGYTF.